The rows below give T cell receptor beta chains drawn from one sample of a study of blood T cell repertoires in COVID-19. Only in-frame clones appear in the TCRdb table, and some are missing; sequencing was by immunoSEQ multiplex PCR. Counted here are approximately 28,000 clones, about 84% occurring once; the ten biggest clones make up roughly a sixth. The sequenced material came from peripheral blood. The receptors originated from a woman in her fifties or sixties with acute or convalescent COVID-19. Both conserved end residues are trimmed from each CDR3. D genes are given only for firm matches.

V gene | D gene | CDR3 protein
TRBV10-1 | TRBD2 | ASSAGLANTGELF
TRBV7-2 | TRBD2 | ASSLSGGPGEQF
TRBV30 | TRBD2 | AWSRTSGGYNEQF
TRBV2 | NA | ASRDQGWSNQPQH
TRBV30 | TRBD1 | AWRPGQGHNEQF
TRBV25-1 | NA | ASTPRWGDGYT
TRBV4-2 | NA | ASSQATGTGYEQY
TRBV2 | NA | ASSDWGVQETQY
TRBV21-1 | NA | ASSKGGGENTEAF
TRBV5-6 | NA | ASTRGGFSSPLH
TRBV6-5 | NA | ASSFRDTTGELF
TRBV12-3/TRBV12-4 | NA | ASSFTRANEQF
TRBV7-2 | TRBD1 | ASSGQGGNYEQY